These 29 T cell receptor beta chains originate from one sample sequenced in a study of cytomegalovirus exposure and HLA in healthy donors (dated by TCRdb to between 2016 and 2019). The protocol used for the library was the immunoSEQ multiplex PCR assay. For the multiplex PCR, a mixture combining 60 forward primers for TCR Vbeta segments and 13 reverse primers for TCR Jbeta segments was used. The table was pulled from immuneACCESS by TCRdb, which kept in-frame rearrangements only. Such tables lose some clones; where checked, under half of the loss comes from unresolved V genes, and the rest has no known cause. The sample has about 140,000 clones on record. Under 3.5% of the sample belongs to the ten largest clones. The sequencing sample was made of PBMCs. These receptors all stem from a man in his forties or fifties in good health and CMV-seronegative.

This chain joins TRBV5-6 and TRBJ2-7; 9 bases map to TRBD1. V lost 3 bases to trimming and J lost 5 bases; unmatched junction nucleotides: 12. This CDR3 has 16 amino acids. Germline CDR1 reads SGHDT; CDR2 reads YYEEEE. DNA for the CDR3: TGTGCCAGCAGCTGGTGGACCGGGACAGGGACCAACGAGCAGTACTTC. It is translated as CASSWWTGTGTNEQYF.

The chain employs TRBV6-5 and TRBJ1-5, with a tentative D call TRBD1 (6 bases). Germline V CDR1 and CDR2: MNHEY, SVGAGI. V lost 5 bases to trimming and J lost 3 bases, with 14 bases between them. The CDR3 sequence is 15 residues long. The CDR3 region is CASSTQGINNQPQHF. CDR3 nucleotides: TGTGCCAGCAGTACACAGGGAATCAACAATCAGCCCCAGCATTTT.

The CDR3 DNA reads as TGTGCCATCAGTGAAGGTCTAGCGGGGGGAAATGAGCAGTTCTTC. This codes for CAISEGLAGGNEQFF. The rearrangement links TRBV10-3 to TRBJ2-1; 11 bases fit TRBD2. The CDR3 consists of 15 residues. V trimming: 3 bases; J trimming: 7 bases; junction bases outside the gene matches: 5. CDR1 and CDR2 (germline): ENHRY, SYGVKD.

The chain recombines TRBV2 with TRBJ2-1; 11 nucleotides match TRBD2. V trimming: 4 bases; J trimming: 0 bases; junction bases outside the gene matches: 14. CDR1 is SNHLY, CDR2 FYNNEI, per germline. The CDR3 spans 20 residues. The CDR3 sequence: CASSAQGLAALPSSYNEQFF. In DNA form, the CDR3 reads TGTGCCAGCAGTGCTCAGGGACTAGCGGCCTTACCGAGCTCCTACAATGAGCAGTTCTTC.

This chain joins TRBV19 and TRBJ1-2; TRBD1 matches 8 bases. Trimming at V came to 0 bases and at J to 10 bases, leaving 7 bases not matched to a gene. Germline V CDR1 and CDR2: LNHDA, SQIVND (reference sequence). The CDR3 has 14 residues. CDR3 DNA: TGTGCCAGTAGTATAGAATCAACAGGGGGATCCTACACCTTC. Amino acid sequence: CASSIESTGGSYTF.

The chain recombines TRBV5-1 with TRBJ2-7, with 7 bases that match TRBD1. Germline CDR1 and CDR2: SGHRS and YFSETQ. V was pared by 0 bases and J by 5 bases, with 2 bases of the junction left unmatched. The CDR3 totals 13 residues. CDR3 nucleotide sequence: TGCGCCAGCAGCTTGGAAGGGGGCAACGAGCAGTACTTC. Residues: CASSLEGGNEQYF. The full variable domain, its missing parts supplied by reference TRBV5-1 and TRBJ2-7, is KAGVTQTPRYLIKTRGQQVTLSCSPISGHRSVSWYQQTPGQGLQFLFEYFSETQRNKGNFPGRFSGRQFSNSRSEMNVSTLELGDSALYLCASSLEGGNEQYFGPGTRLTVT.

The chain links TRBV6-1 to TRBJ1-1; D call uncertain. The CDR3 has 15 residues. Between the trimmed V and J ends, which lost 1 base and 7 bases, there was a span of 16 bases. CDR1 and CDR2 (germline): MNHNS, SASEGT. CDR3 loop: CASSEVPVGDIEAFF. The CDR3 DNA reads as TGTGCCAGCAGTGAAGTCCCCGTCGGTGACATTGAAGCTTTCTTT.

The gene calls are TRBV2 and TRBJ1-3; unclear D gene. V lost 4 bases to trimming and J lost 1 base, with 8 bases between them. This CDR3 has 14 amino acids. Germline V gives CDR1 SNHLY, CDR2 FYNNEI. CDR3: CASSARRSGNTIYF. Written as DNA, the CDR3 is TGTGCCAGCAGTGCCCGGAGATCTGGAAACACCATATATTTT.

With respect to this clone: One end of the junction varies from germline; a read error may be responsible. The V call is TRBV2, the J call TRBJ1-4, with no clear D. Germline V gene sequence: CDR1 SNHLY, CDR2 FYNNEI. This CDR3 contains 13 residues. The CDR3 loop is CACSERGGEKLFF. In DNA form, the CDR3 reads TGTGCCTGCAGTGAACGGGGTGGGGAAAAACTGTTTTTT.

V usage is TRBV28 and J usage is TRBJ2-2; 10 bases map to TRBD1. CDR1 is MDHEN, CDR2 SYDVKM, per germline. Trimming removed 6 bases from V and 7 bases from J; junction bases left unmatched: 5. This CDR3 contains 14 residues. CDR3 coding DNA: TGTGCCAGCAGCCTGGGACAGGGGTACGGGGAGCTGTTTTTT. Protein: CASSLGQGYGELFF.

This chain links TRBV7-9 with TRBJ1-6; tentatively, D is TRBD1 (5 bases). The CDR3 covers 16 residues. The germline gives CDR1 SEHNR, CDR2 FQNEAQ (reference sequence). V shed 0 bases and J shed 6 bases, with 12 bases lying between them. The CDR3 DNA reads TGTGCCAGCAGCTTAGCGACCTCAGGGATTAATTCACCCCTCCACTTT. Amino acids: CASSLATSGINSPLHF. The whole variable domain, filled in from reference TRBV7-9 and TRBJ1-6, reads DTGVSQNPRHKITKRGQNVTFRCDPISEHNRLYWYRQTLGQGPEFLTYFQNEAQLEKSRLLSDRFSAERPKGSFSTLEIQRTEQGDSAMYLCASSLATSGINSPLHFGNGTRLTVT.

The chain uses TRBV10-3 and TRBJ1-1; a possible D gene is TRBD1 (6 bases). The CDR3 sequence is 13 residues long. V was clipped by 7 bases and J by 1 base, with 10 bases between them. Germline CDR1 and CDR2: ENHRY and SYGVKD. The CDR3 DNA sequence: TGTGCCATCACCCAGGACAGGAACACTGAAGCTTTCTTT. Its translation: CAITQDRNTEAFF.

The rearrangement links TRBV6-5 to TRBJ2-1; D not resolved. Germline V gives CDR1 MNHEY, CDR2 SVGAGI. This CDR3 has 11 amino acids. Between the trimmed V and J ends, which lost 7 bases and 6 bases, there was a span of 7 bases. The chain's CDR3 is CASTGGNEQFF. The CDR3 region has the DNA TGTGCCAGCACCGGCGGCAATGAGCAGTTCTTC.

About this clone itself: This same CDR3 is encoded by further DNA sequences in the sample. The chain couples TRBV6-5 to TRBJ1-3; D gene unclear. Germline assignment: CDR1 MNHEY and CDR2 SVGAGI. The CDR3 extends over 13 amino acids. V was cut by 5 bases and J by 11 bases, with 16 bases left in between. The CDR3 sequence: CASSPAVRSAIYF. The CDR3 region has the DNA TGTGCCAGCAGTCCCGCCGTCCGCTCAGCCATATATTTT.

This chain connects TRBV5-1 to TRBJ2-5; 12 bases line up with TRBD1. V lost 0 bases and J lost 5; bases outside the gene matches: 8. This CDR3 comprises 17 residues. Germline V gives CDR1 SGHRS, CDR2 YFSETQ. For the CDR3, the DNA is TGCGCCAGCAGCTTGGGTGGGACAGGGGGCGCCGGGGAGACCCAGTACTTC. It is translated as CASSLGGTGGAGETQYF.

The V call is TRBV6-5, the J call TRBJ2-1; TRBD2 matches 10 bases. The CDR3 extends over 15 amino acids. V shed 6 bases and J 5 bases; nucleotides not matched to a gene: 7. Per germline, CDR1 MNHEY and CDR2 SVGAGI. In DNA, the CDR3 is TGTGCCAGCAGCCCCAGCGGGGGGGTGAACAATGAGCAGTTCTTC. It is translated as CASSPSGGVNNEQFF.

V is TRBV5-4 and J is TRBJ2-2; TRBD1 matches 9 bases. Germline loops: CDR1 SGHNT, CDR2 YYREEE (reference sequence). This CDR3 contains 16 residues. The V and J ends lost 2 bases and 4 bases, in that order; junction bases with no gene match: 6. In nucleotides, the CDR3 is TGTGCCAGCAGCTTCCCGGGACAGGGTGCCACCGGGGAGCTGTTTTTT. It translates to CASSFPGQGATGELFF. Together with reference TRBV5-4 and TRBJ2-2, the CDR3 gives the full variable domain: ETGVTQSPTHLIKTRGQQVTLRCSSQSGHNTVSWYQQALGQGPQFIFQYYREEENGRGNFPPRFSGLQFPNYSSELNVNALELDDSALYLCASSFPGQGATGELFFGEGSRLTVL.

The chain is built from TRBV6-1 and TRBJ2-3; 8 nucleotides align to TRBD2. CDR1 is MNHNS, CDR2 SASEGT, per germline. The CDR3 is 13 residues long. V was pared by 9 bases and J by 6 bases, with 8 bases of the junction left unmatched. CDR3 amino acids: CASQGLEGDTQYF. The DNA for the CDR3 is TGTGCCAGTCAGGGACTAGAAGGCGATACGCAGTATTTT.

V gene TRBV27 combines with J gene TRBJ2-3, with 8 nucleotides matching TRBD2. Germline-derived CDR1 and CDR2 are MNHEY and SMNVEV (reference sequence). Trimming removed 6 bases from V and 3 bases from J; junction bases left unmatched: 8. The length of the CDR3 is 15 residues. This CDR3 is CASRTGGAITDTQYF. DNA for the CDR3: TGTGCCAGCAGGACCGGGGGGGCCATTACAGATACGCAGTATTTT.

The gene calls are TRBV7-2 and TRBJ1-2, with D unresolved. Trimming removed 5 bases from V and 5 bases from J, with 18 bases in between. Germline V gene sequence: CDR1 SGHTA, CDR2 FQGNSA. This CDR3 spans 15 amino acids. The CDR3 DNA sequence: TGTGCCAGCAGCCGACCAACGGCAGGCGAATATGGCTACACCTTC. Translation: CASSRPTAGEYGYTF.

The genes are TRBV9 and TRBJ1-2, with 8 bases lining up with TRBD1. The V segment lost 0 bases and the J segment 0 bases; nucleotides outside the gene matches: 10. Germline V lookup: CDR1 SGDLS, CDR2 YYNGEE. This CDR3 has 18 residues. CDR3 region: CASSVGPTPQGANYGYTF. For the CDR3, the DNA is TGTGCCAGCAGCGTAGGTCCGACCCCACAGGGGGCTAACTATGGCTACACCTTC.

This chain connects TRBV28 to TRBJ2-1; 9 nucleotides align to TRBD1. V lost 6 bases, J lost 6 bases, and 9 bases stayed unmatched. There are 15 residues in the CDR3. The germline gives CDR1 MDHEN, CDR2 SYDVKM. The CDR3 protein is CASSLDRGFSNEQFF. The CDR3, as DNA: TGTGCCAGCAGCCTTGACAGGGGGTTCAGCAATGAGCAGTTCTTC.

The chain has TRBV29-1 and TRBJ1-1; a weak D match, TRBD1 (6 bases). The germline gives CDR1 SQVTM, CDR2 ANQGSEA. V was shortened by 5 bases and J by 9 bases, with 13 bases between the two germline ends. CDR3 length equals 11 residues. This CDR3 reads CSVFAQGKAFF. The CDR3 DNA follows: TGCAGCGTTTTCGCTCAGGGGAAAGCTTTCTTT.

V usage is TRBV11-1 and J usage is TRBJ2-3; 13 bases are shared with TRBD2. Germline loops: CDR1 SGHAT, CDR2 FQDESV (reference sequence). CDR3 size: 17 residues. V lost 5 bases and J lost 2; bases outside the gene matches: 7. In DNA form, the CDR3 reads TGTGCCAGCAGCCTCACCGGGACTAGCGGGAACACAGATACGCAGTATTTT. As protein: CASSLTGTSGNTDTQYF.

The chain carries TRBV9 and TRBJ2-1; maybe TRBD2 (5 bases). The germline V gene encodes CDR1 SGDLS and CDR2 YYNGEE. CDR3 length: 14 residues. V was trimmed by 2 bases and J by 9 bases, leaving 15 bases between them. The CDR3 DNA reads TGTGCCAGCAGCGTGGGCAGGCCAAGCGGTGAGCAGTTCTTC. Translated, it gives CASSVGRPSGEQFF. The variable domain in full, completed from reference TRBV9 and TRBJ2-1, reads DSGVTQTPKHLITATGQRVTLRCSPRSGDLSVYWYQQSLDQGLQFLIQYYNGEERAKGNILERFSAQQFPDLHSELNLSSLELGDSALYFCASSVGRPSGEQFFGPGTRLTVL.

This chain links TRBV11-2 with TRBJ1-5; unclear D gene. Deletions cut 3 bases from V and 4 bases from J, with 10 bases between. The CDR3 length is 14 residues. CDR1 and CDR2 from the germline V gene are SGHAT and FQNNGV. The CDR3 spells CASSLEPDNQPQHF. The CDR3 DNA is TGTGCCAGCAGCTTGGAGCCAGATAATCAGCCCCAGCATTTT.

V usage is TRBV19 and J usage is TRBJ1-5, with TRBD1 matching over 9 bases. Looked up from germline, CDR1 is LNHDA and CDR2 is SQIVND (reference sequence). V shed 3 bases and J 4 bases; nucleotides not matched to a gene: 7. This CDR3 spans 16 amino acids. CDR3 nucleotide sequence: TGTGCCAGTAGTATCCGGGAGACAGGGGGAAATCAGCCCCAGCATTTT. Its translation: CASSIRETGGNQPQHF. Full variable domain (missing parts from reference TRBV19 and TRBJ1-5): DGGITQSPKYLFRKEGQNVTLSCEQNLNHDAMYWYRQDPGQGLRLIYYSQIVNDFQKGDIAEGYSVSREKKESFPLTVTSAQKNPTAFYLCASSIRETGGNQPQHFGDGTRLSIL.

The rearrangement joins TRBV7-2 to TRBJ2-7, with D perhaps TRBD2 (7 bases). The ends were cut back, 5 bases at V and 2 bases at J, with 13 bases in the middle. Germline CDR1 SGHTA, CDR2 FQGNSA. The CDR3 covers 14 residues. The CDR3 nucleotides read TGTGCCAGCAGCCTGGGGGAGGGGGCCTACGAGCAGTACTTC. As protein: CASSLGEGAYEQYF.

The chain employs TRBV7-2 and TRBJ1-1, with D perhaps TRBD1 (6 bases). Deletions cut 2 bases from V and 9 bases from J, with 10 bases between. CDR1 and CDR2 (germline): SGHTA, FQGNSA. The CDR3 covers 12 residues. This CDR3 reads CASSLSGQKAFF. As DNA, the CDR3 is TGTGCCAGCAGCTTATCCGGACAGAAAGCTTTCTTT.